Reported below is one T cell receptor (beta chain). Antigen: not known. With 60 Vbeta and 13 Jbeta primers, the PCR was carried out. Assay used: immunoSEQ multiplex PCR; TCRdb lists only in-frame clones, some missing. There are some 140,000 clones in the sample; approximately 75% occur only once, and approximately 1% lies in the top ten. This sample is part of a study of cytomegalovirus exposure and HLA in healthy donors. Study-wide findings and caveats: Among TCR beta chains, those listed as cytomegalovirus-associated numbered more than 150.

This clonotype was sampled from a male donor in good health and CMV-seronegative. Sequences were obtained from PBMCs.

The DNA for the CDR3 is TGTGCCAGCAGCCCCTGGACTAGCGGGGAGTACAATGAGCAGTTCTTC. This encodes CASSPWTSGEYNEQFF. This sequence joins TRBV7-9 and TRBJ2-1; 12 nucleotides align to TRBD2. Trimming at V came to 5 bases and at J to 4 bases, leaving 6 bases not matched to a gene. Per the germline V gene, CDR1 is SEHNR and CDR2 is FQNEAQ (reference sequence). The CDR3 extends over 16 amino acids. The variable domain in full, with the rest retrieved from reference TRBV7-9 and TRBJ2-1, is DTGVSQNPRHKITKRGQNVTFRCDPISEHNRLYWYRQTLGQGPEFLTYFQNEAQLEKSRLLSDRFSAERPKGSFSTLEIQRTEQGDSAMYLCASSPWTSGEYNEQFFGPGTRLTVL.